This is a list of T cell receptor beta chains from one sample in a study of blood T cells in healthy people across ages. TCRdb recomputed calls from the 5' RACE reads with MiXCR, one row per CDR3 protein. This sample has around 700,000 distinct CDR3 sequences, with roughly 25% found just once. These data also featured in a second study, about T cells of mothers and their children.

The specimen sequenced was blood. The receptors here all came from a boy under 18 in good health. Each CDR3 is given with its conserved first and last residue. A D gene is named only where the DNA matches it firmly. Clone sizes are given selectively: once, few, many, or a class where the clone is expanded.

v_call,d_call,j_call,cdr3_length,clone_size,cdr3_nt,cdr3_aa
TRBV7-2,.,TRBJ1-2,14,few,TGTGCCAGCAGCTTAGGGACAGTTCCAGGAGGCTACACCTTC,CASSLGTVPGGYTF
TRBV3-1,.,TRBJ1-5,15,.,TGTGCCAGCAGCCAAGGCGGGGGGAAAAATCAGCCCCAGCATTTT,CASSQGGGKNQPQHF
TRBV28,.,TRBJ2-4,12,once,TGTGCCAGCAGTTTATCTGGGGCAATTCAGTACTTC,CASSLSGAIQYF
TRBV12-3/TRBV12-4,.,TRBJ1-2,13,.,TGTGCCAGCAGCCTCCTAGATGGGTATGGCTACACCTTC,CASSLLDGYGYTF
TRBV29-1,.,TRBJ1-1,13,.,TGCAGCGTTCGTCAACAGGGCGGGACTGAAGCTTTCTTT,CSVRQQGGTEAFF
TRBV29-1,.,TRBJ2-1,12,.,TGCAGCGTTATCGAGAATGGCGATGAGCAGTTCTTC,CSVIENGDEQFF
TRBV27,TRBD1,TRBJ2-7,15,few,TGTGCCAGCAGTAACCGGGACAGGGACCGCTACGAGCAGTACTTC,CASSNRDRDRYEQYF
TRBV5-5,.,TRBJ2-7,11,.,TGTGCCAGCAGCTCGAATAACGAGCAGCACTTC,CASSSNNEQHF
TRBV27,.,TRBJ2-7,12,.,TGTGCCAGCAGTTTTCCCGGCCAGGAGCAGTACTTC,CASSFPGQEQYF
TRBV28,TRBD2,TRBJ2-5,14,few,TGTGCCAGCATGTACGGGAGGACCCAAGAGACCCAGTACTTC,CASMYGRTQETQYF
TRBV29-1,TRBD2,TRBJ2-1,12,.,TGCAGCTCCCTCGGGGGGGGCAATGAGCAGTTCTTC,CSSLGGGNEQFF
TRBV27,.,TRBJ2-7,14,many,TGTGCCAGCAGTTTGTCTAGGCCCTCCTACGAGCAGTACTTC,CASSLSRPSYEQYF
TRBV20-1,TRBD1,TRBJ2-7,13,.,TGCAGTGCTAGACAGGGGGCGGACTACGAGCAGTACTTC,CSARQGADYEQYF
TRBV5-1,.,TRBJ2-3,15,.,TGCGCCAGCAGCTTGCCCACTAGTAACCCAGATACGCAGTATTTT,CASSLPTSNPDTQYF
TRBV19,TRBD1,TRBJ1-1,13,once,TGTGCCAGTAGCAGGGGGGAGATCACTGAAGCTTTCTTT,CASSRGEITEAFF
TRBV2,TRBD2,TRBJ2-2,16,few,TGTGCCAGCATGGGGCTAGCGGGAGTGATAAGCGGGGAGCTGTTTTTT,CASMGLAGVISGELFF
TRBV20-1,TRBD2,TRBJ2-5,15,few,TGCAGTGCTATTATACTAGCGGGAGGTGGAGAGACCCAGTACTTC,CSAIILAGGGETQYF
TRBV29-1,TRBD2,TRBJ2-5,14,few,TGCAGCGTTTGGCTAGCGGGAGTTGGGGAGACCCAGTACTTC,CSVWLAGVGETQYF
TRBV4-3,TRBD1,TRBJ2-7,15,.,TGCGCCAGCAGCCAAGGCACCGGGACAGCTTACGAGCAGTACTTC,CASSQGTGTAYEQYF
TRBV24-1,.,TRBJ2-5,12,.,TGTGCCACCAGGGGTCAGGGAGAGACCCAGTACTTC,CATRGQGETQYF
TRBV7-3,.,TRBJ2-3,13,few,TGTGCCAGCAGCTGGGACCGCCTGGACACGCAGTATTTT,CASSWDRLDTQYF
TRBV29-1,.,TRBJ2-1,13,.,TGCAGCGTTAATGGGTGGGGATACAATGAGCAGTTCTTC,CSVNGWGYNEQFF
TRBV25-1,TRBD1,TRBJ1-4,15,few,TGTGCCAGCAGTGAAGAGAGGGGGCGAATGACTAAACTGTTTTTT,CASSEERGRMTKLFF
TRBV6-5,.,TRBJ2-1,15,.,TGTGCCAGCGGAAGGACGTCGCTAGTCTACAATGAGCAGTTCTTC,CASGRTSLVYNEQFF
TRBV25-1,.,TRBJ1-2,14,.,TGTGCCAGCAGTGAATCGGTTGGGGGCGACGGCTACACCTTC,CASSESVGGDGYTF
TRBV10-3,TRBD2,TRBJ2-5,18,.,TGTGCCATCAGTGAGAAAGTTACTGGCGGGGGACCACAAGAGACCCAGTACTTC,CAISEKVTGGGPQETQYF
TRBV28,TRBD2,TRBJ2-1,16,.,TGTGCCAGCACGTCAGGGCCTAGCGGAAATTACAATGAGCAGTTCTTC,CASTSGPSGNYNEQFF
TRBV9,TRBD2,TRBJ2-7,15,.,TGTGCCAGCAGCACAGAGGAGGGAGGGCCGTACGAGCAGTACTTC,CASSTEEGGPYEQYF
TRBV28,TRBD1,TRBJ1-4,16,.,TGTGCCAGCAGTTCCCACCTTAGGGGGCAGAGTGAAAAACTGTTTTTT,CASSSHLRGQSEKLFF
TRBV20-1,TRBD2,TRBJ2-7,14,.,TGCAGTGCTAGGGAGCGGGAGAAGTTGTACGAGCAGTACTTC,CSAREREKLYEQYF
TRBV7-9,.,TRBJ1-2,14,.,TGTGCCAGCAGCTTAGCGGGGGGGGCGCATGGCTACACCTTC,CASSLAGGAHGYTF
TRBV20-1,.,TRBJ2-5,12,.,TGCAGTGCTATGCAGTTCCAAGAGACCCAGTACTTC,CSAMQFQETQYF
TRBV13,TRBD2,TRBJ2-1,16,.,TGTGCCAGCAGCTTCGCCGGACTAGCGGAGAATAATGAGCAGTTCTTC,CASSFAGLAENNEQFF
TRBV7-8,.,TRBJ1-2,17,.,TGTGCCAGCAGCTTAGAAGCCGGGGGGAGTACTAACTATGGCTACACCTTC,CASSLEAGGSTNYGYTF
TRBV29-1,TRBD1,TRBJ1-2,16,.,TGCAGCGTTGAAGAAGGACAGGGGGTCGGGTGGTATGGCTACACCTTC,CSVEEGQGVGWYGYTF
TRBV20-1,.,TRBJ2-7,13,.,TGCAGTGCTAGAGGAGAGGGGGACTACGAGCAGTACTTC,CSARGEGDYEQYF
TRBV5-4,.,TRBJ2-5,17,few,TGTGCCAGCAGCAAGGCCTTGTTAGGGGAGAATGGGGAGACCCAGTACTTC,CASSKALLGENGETQYF
TRBV20-1,.,TRBJ2-1,14,few,TGCAGTGCTATCGGCCATCGTGGGTACAATGAGCAGTTCTTC,CSAIGHRGYNEQFF
TRBV5-4,.,TRBJ2-7,15,.,TGTGCCAGCAGCTTGGCTGCAGGGGAAGCCTACGAGCAGTACTTC,CASSLAAGEAYEQYF